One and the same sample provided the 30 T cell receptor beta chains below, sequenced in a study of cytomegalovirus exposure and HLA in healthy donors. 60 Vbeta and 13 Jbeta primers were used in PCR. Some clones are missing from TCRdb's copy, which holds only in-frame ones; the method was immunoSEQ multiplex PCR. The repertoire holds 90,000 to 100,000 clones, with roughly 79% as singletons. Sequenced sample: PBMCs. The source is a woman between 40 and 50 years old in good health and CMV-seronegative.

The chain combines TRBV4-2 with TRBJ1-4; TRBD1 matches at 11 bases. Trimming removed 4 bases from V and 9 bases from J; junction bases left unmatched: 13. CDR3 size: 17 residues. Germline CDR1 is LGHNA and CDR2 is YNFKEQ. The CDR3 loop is CASSRTGGALSGKKLFF. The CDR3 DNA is TGTGCCAGCAGCCGGACAGGGGGCGCACTTTCTGGTAAAAAACTGTTTTTT.

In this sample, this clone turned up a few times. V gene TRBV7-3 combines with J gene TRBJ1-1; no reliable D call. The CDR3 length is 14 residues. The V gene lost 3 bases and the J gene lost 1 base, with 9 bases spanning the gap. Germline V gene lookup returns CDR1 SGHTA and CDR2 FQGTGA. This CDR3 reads CASSLNPRNTEAFF. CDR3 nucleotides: TGTGCCAGCAGCTTGAATCCGAGGAACACTGAAGCTTTCTTT.

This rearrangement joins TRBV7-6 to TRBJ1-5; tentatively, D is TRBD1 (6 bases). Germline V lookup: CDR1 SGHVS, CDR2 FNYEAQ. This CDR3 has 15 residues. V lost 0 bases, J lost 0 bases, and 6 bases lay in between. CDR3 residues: CASSLADSSNQPQHF. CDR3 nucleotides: TGTGCCAGCAGCTTAGCGGACAGTAGCAATCAGCCCCAGCATTTT. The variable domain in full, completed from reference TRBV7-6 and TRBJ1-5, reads GAGVSQSPRYKVTKRGQDVALRCDPISGHVSLYWYRQALGQGPEFLTYFNYEAQQDKSGLPNDRFSAERPEGSISTLTIQRTEQRDSAMYRCASSLADSSNQPQHFGDGTRLSIL.

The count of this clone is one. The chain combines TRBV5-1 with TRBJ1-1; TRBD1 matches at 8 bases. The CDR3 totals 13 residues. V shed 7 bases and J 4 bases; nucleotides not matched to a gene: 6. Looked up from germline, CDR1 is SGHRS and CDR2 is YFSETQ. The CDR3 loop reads CASGSGGFTEAFF. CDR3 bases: TGCGCCAGCGGGTCAGGGGGCTTCACTGAAGCTTTCTTT.

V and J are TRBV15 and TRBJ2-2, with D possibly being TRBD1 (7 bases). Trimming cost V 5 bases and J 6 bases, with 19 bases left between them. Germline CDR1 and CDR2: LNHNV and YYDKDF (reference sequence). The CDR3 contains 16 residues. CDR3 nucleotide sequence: TGTGCCACCAGCGGGGGGAGACAGGGATTTGCCGGGGAGCTGTTTTTT. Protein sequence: CATSGGRQGFAGELFF.

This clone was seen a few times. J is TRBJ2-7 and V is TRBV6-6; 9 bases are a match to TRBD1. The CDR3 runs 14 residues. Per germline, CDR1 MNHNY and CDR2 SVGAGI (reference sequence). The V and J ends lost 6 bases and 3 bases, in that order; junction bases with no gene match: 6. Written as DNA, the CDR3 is TGTGCCAGCAGCGAAGGACAGGGGTTCTACGAGCAGTACTTC. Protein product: CASSEGQGFYEQYF.

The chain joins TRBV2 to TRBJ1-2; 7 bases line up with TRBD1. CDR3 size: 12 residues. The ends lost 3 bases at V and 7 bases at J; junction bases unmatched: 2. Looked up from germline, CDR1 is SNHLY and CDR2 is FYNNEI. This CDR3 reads CASSDQGGGYTF. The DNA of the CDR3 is TGTGCCAGCAGTGACCAGGGGGGTGGCTACACCTTC.

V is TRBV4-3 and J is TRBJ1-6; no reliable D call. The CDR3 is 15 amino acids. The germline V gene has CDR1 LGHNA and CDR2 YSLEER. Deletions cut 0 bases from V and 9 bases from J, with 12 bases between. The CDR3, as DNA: TGCGCCAGCAGCCAAGACGCGCGGTTCCCTTCACCCCTCCACTTT. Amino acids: CASSQDARFPSPLHF.

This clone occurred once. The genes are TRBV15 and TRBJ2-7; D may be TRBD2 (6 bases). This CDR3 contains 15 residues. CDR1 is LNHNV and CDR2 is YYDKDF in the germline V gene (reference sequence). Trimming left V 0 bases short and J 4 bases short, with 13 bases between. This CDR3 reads CATSRDQGREYEQYF. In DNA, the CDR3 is TGTGCCACCAGCAGAGATCAGGGTCGGGAGTACGAGCAGTACTTC.

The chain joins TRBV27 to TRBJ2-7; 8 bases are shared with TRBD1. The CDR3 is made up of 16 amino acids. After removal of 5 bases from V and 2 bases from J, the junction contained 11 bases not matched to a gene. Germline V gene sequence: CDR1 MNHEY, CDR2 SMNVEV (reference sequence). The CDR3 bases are TGTGCCAGCAGTACGCAGGGGGCTCCTACTACCTACGAGCAGTACTTC. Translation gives CASSTQGAPTTYEQYF.

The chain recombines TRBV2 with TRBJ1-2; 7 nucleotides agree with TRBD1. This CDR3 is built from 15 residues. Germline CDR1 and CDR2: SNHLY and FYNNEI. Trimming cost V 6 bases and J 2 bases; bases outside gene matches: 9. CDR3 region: CASSYGTAANYGYTF. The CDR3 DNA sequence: TGTGCCAGCAGCTACGGGACAGCGGCGAACTATGGCTACACCTTC.

Written as DNA, the CDR3 is TGTGCCAGCAGGGAGAGGGCAGATACGCAGTATTTT. Its protein product is CASRERADTQYF. The V call is TRBV7-9, the J call TRBJ2-3; a weak D match, TRBD2 (5 bases). This CDR3 has 12 residues. V lost 6 bases and J lost 4, with 8 bases in between. Germline V lookup: CDR1 SEHNR, CDR2 FQNEAQ (reference sequence).

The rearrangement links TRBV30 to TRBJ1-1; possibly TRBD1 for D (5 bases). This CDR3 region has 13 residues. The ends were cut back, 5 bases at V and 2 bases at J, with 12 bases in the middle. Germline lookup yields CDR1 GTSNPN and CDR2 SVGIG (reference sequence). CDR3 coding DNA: TGTGCCTGGGTGCGACAGACCAACACTGAAGCTTTCTTT. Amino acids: CAWVRQTNTEAFF. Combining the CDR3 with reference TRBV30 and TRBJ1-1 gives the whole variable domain SQTIHQWPATLVQPVGSPLSLECTVEGTSNPNLYWYRQAAGRGLQLLFYSVGIGQISSEVPQNLSASRPQDRQFILSSKKLLLSDSGFYLCAWVRQTNTEAFFGQGTRLTVV.

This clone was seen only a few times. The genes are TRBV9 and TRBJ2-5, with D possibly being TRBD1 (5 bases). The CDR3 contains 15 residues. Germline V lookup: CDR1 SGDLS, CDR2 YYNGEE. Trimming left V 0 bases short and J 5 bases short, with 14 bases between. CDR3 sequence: CASSVDQGGWETQYF. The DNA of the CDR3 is TGTGCCAGCAGCGTAGATCAGGGTGGTTGGGAGACCCAGTACTTC.

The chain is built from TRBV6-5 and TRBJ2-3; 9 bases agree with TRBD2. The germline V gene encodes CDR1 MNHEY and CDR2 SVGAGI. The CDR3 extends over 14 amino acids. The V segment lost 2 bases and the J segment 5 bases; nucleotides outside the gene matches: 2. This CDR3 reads CASSYGRGGDTQYF. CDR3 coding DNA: TGTGCCAGCAGTTACGGGCGGGGGGGAGATACGCAGTATTTT.

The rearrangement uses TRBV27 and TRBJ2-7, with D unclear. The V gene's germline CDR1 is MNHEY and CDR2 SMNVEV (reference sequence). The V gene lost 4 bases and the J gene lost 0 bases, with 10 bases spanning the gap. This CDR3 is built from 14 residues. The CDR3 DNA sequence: TGTGCCAGCAGTTCTCAGATCCACTCCTACGAGCAGTACTTC. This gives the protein CASSSQIHSYEQYF.

As DNA, the CDR3 is TGTGCCTGGAATAACCGAGGGGGAGAAAAACTGTTTTTT. Translation gives CAWNNRGGEKLFF. This rearrangement joins TRBV30 to TRBJ1-4; D might be TRBD1 (6 bases). This CDR3 has 13 residues. With 4 bases removed from V and 8 bases from J, the gap between germline ends came to 14 bases. Germline V CDR1 and CDR2: GTSNPN, SVGIG (reference sequence). Looking up the rest from reference TRBV30 and TRBJ1-4 gives the full variable domain: SQTIHQWPATLVQPVGSPLSLECTVEGTSNPNLYWYRQAAGRGLQLLFYSVGIGQISSEVPQNLSASRPQDRQFILSSKKLLLSDSGFYLCAWNNRGGEKLFFGSGTQLSVL.

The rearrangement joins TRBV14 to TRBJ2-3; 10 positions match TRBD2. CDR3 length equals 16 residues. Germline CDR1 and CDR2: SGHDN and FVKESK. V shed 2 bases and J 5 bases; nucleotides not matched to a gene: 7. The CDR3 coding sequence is TGTGCCAGCAGCCAATCGCGGACTAGCGGACAAGATACGCAGTATTTT. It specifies CASSQSRTSGQDTQYF.

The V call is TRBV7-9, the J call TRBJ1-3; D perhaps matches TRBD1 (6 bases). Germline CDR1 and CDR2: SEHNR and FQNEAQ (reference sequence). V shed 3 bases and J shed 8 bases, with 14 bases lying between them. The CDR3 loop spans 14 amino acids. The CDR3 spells CASSLGTGSDTIYF. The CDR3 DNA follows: TGTGCCAGCAGCTTGGGAACAGGGAGCGACACCATATATTTT.

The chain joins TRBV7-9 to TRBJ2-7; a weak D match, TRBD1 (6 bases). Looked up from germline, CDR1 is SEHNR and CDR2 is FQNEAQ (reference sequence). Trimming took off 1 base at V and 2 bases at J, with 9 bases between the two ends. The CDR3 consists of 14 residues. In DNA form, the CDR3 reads TGTGCCAGCAGCTTAGTTTGGACAGCCTACGAGCAGTACTTC. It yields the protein CASSLVWTAYEQYF.

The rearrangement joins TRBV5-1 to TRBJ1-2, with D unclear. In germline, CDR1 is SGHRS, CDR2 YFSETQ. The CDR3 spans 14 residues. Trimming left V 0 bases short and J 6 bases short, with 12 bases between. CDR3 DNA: TGCGCCAGCAGCTTGGGCGAGTTCTTGGATGGCTACACCTTC. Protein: CASSLGEFLDGYTF.

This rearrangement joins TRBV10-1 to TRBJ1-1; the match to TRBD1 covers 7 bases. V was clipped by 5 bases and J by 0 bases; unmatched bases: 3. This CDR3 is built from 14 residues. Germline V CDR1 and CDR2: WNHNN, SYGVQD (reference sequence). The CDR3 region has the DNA TGCGCCAGCAGTACCGGGACAGTGAACACTGAAGCTTTCTTT. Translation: CASSTGTVNTEAFF.

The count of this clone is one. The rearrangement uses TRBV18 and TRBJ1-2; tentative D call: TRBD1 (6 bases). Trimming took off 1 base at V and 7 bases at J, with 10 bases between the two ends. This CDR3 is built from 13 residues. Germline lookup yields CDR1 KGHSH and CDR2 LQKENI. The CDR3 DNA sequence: TGTGCCAGCTCACCACGACAGGCGGCTGGCTACACCTTC. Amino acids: CASSPRQAAGYTF.

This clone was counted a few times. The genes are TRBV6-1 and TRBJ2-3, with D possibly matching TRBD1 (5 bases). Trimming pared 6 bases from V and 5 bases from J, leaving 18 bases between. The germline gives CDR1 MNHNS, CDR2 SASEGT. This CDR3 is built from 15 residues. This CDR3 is CASRSWGPGEDTQYF. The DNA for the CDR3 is TGTGCCAGCAGAAGTTGGGGCCCTGGAGAAGATACGCAGTATTTT.

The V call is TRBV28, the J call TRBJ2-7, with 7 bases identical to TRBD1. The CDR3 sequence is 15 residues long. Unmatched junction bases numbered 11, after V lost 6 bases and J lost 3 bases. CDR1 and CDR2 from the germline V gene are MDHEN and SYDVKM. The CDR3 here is CASSWQGVGVYEQYF. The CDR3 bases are TGTGCCAGCAGCTGGCAGGGGGTCGGGGTCTACGAGCAGTACTTC.

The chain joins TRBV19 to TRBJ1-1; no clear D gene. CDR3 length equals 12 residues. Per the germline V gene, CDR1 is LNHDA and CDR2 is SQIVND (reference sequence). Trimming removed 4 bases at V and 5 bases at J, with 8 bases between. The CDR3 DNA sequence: TGTGCCAGTAGTAGGGAGGGAACTGAAGCTTTCTTT. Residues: CASSREGTEAFF.

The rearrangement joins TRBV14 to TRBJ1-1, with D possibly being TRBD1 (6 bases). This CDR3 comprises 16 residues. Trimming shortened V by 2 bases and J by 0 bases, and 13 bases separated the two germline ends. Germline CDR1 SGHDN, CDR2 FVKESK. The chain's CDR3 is CASSQLRTALNTEAFF. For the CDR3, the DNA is TGTGCCAGCAGCCAACTTCGGACAGCCCTGAACACTGAAGCTTTCTTT.

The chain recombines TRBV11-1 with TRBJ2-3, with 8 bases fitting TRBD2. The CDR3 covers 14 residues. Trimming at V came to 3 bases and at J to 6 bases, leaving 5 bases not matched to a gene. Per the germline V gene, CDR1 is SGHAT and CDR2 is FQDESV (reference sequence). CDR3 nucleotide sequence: TGTGCCAGCAGCTTGGTCGGGGGGGCGGATACGCAGTATTTT. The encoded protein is CASSLVGGADTQYF.

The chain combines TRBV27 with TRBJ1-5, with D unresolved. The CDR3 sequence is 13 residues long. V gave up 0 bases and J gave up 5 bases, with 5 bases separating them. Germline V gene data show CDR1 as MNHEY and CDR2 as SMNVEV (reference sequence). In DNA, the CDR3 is TGTGCCAGCAGTTTATCAGAGGATCAGCCCCAGCATTTT. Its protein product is CASSLSEDQPQHF.

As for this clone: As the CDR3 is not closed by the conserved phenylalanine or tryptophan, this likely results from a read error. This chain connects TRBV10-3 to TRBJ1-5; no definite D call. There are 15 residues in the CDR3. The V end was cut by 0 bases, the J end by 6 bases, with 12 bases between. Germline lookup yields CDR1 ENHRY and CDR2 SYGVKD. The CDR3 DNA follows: TGTGCCATCAGTGAGTCCGCAAGCGTGGGTCAGCCCCAGCATGTT. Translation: CAISESASVGQPQHV.